These 29 T cell receptor beta chains share one sample of origin, sequenced in a study of identical twins. A single record per CDR3 protein comes from TCRdb applying MiXCR to the 5' RACE reads. The data contain hundreds of thousands of distinct CDR3 sequences, around 20% of them singletons. The data were also submitted as part of a second study, on T cells expressing NK-cell markers.

Sequenced input: PBMCs. The receptor set was obtained from a woman aged 18-35 years in good health.

V is TRBV12-3 or TRBV12-4 and J is TRBJ2-1; tentative D call: TRBD2 (6 bases). CDR3 length equals 17 residues. Trimming shortened V by 3 bases and J by 0 bases, and 15 bases separated the two germline ends. Written as DNA, the CDR3 is TGTGCCAGCAGTTTTGTGGGTAGCGGAACCTCCTACAATGAGCAGTTCTTC. This encodes CASSFVGSGTSYNEQFF.

The chain couples TRBV12-3 or TRBV12-4 to TRBJ1-5, with TRBD1 matching over 8 bases. The J segment lost 4 bases and the V segment lost 3 bases, leaving 5 bases of the junction unmatched. The CDR3 contains 15 residues. CDR3 protein: CASSFFTGGNQPQHF. The CDR3 DNA reads TGTGCCAGCAGTTTTTTCACAGGGGGGAATCAGCCCCAGCATTTT.

The chain recombines TRBV20-1 with TRBJ2-7; TRBD1 is a possible D gene (5 bases). CDR1 is DFQATT and CDR2 is SNEGSKA in the germline V gene (reference sequence). This CDR3 comprises 17 residues. V shed 0 bases and J shed 0 bases, with 18 bases lying between them. The CDR3 bases are TGCAGTGCTAGAGATTGGGTGGGGCAGACGAGCTCCTACGAGCAGTACTTC. It encodes CSARDWVGQTSSYEQYF.

The chain carries TRBV9 and TRBJ2-2, with D uncertain. Germline-derived CDR1 and CDR2 are SGDLS and YYNGEE. Trimming cost V 0 bases and J 4 bases, with 10 bases left between them. CDR3 length: 15 amino acids. CDR3 coding DNA: TGTGCCAGCAGCGTAGGGTACAGCCCCACCGGGGAGCTGTTTTTT. The encoded protein is CASSVGYSPTGELFF.

The chain employs TRBV9 and TRBJ2-7, with 8 nucleotides matching TRBD1. V shed 7 bases and J 5 bases; nucleotides not matched to a gene: 11. The germline gives CDR1 SGDLS, CDR2 YYNGEE. This CDR3 contains 14 residues. The chain's CDR3 is CASAPDRVVHEQYF. CDR3 bases: TGTGCCAGCGCCCCGGACAGGGTGGTCCACGAGCAGTACTTC.

V usage is TRBV6-5 and J usage is TRBJ2-3, with D tentatively TRBD1 (6 bases). Per the germline V gene, CDR1 is MNHEY and CDR2 is SVGAGI. Trimming took off 1 base at V and 1 base at J, with 12 bases between the two ends. This CDR3 comprises 16 residues. The chain's CDR3 is CASSYYSGHRTDTQYF. DNA for the CDR3: TGTGCCAGCAGTTACTATTCGGGACACCGCACAGATACGCAGTATTTT.

The chain is built from TRBV27 and TRBJ2-2, with D hard to call. This CDR3 region has 14 residues. V was clipped by 3 bases and J by 1 base, with 6 bases between them. The germline gives CDR1 MNHEY, CDR2 SMNVEV (reference sequence). CDR3 region: CASSFALNTGELFF. CDR3 bases: TGTGCCAGCAGTTTCGCGTTGAACACCGGGGAGCTGTTTTTT.

V and J are TRBV6-1 and TRBJ2-7; 10 positions agree with TRBD1. This CDR3 spans 15 amino acids. J gave up 6 bases and V 6 bases, and 11 bases lay outside the gene matches. Per germline, CDR1 MNHNS and CDR2 SASEGT. This CDR3 is CASRPSGTGVGEQYF. DNA for the CDR3: TGTGCCAGCAGACCTTCCGGGACAGGGGTGGGCGAGCAGTACTTC.

This clonotype was seen only a few times. V is TRBV20-1 and J is TRBJ2-4; TRBD1 might be the D (5 bases). The CDR3 totals 14 residues. V dropped 6 bases and J dropped 0 bases, with 12 bases sitting between them. Germline values: CDR1 DFQATT, CDR2 SNEGSKA (reference sequence). The DNA for the CDR3 is TGCAGTGCAAACGACAGACTAGCCAAAAACATTCAGTACTTC. Translation gives CSANDRLAKNIQYF.

This clonotype was detected a few times. The chain carries TRBV20-1 and TRBJ2-1, with 10 bases matching TRBD1. The J segment lost 7 bases and the V segment lost 0 bases, leaving 6 bases of the junction unmatched. CDR1 and CDR2 from the germline V gene are DFQATT and SNEGSKA (reference sequence). This CDR3 has 15 residues. CDR3 sequence (DNA): TGCAGTGCTAGAGAATCGACAGGGGGCAGGAATGAGCAGTTCTTC. It specifies CSARESTGGRNEQFF.

This chain links TRBV20-1 with TRBJ2-3; either TRBD1 or TRBD2 may supply D (5 bases each). This CDR3 region has 16 residues. Germline-derived CDR1 and CDR2 are DFQATT and SNEGSKA (reference sequence). CDR3 protein: CSGRGREGPTTDTQYF. For the CDR3, the DNA is TGCAGCGGCCGTGGCCGCGAGGGGCCTACCACAGATACGCAGTATTTT.

This rearrangement joins TRBV5-1 to TRBJ1-1; no reliable D call. The ends were cut back, 4 bases at V and 1 base at J, with 14 bases in the middle. CDR1 and CDR2 (germline): SGHRS, YFSETQ. The length of the CDR3 is 15 residues. CDR3 amino acids: CASSRLGSGNTEAFF. In DNA form, the CDR3 reads TGCGCCAGCAGCCGCCTAGGCTCAGGGAACACTGAAGCTTTCTTT.

The chain combines TRBV27 with TRBJ2-1; D is possibly TRBD2 (6 bases). Germline V gene data show CDR1 as MNHEY and CDR2 as SMNVEV (reference sequence). The CDR3 extends over 16 amino acids. V dropped 3 bases and J dropped 8 bases, with 20 bases sitting between them. This CDR3 is CASSFSVAAPSDEQFF. The CDR3 bases are TGTGCCAGCAGTTTTTCGGTAGCGGCGCCTTCGGATGAGCAGTTCTTC.

Remarks on this clonotype: A junction end diverges from the germline sequence, so it may reflect a read error. The chain employs TRBV12-3 or TRBV12-4 and TRBJ2-1; tentatively, D is TRBD2 (6 bases). CDR3 length: 15 amino acids. The CDR3 DNA sequence: TGTGCCAGCTGTTTAGTCGGGAGAGGGTACAATGAGCAGTTCTTC. It codes for CASCLVGRGYNEQFF.

The rearrangement links TRBV4-3 to TRBJ1-1, with D unresolved. The germline V gene has CDR1 LGHNA and CDR2 YSLEER. V was shortened by 0 bases and J by 11 bases, with 13 bases between the two germline ends. This CDR3 is built from 13 residues. CDR3 residues: CASSQDTARRAFF. The CDR3 DNA is TGCGCCAGCAGCCAAGATACGGCCAGGCGGGCTTTCTTT.

This clonotype has more than one count but fewer than ten. The CDR3 protein is CASSHRSNTGELFF. The DNA of the CDR3 is TGTGCCAGCAGCCATCGCAGTAACACCGGGGAGCTGTTTTTT. This sequence joins TRBV7-2 and TRBJ2-2; no definite D call. CDR1 is SGHTA, CDR2 FQGNSA, per germline. V was clipped by 5 bases and J by 2 bases, with 9 bases between them. There are 14 residues in the CDR3.

The chain couples TRBV12-3 or TRBV12-4 to TRBJ2-6; TRBD1 matches at 9 bases. With V trimmed by 8 bases and J by 0 bases, 8 bases remained unmatched. This CDR3 contains 17 residues. For the CDR3, the DNA is TGTGCCAGCGGGTCCGGGACAGGGACCTCTGGGGCCAACGTCCTGACTTTC. Translated: CASGSGTGTSGANVLTF.

This clonotype showed up just a few times. V gene TRBV20-1 combines with J gene TRBJ2-7; weak D call: TRBD1 (7 bases). V was clipped by 3 bases and J by 4 bases, with 13 bases between them. CDR3 size: 13 residues. Germline lookup yields CDR1 DFQATT and CDR2 SNEGSKA (reference sequence). The CDR3 DNA is TGCAGTGCTAGTCTCCAGGGGGGTTACGAGCAGTACTTC. This encodes CSASLQGGYEQYF.

Ten or more counts support this clonotype. This chain links TRBV5-1 with TRBJ1-2; D unresolved. Deletions cut 5 bases from V and 0 bases from J, with 8 bases between. CDR3 length equals 13 residues. Looked up from germline, CDR1 is SGHRS and CDR2 is YFSETQ. CDR3 region: CASRAEANYGYTF. The CDR3, as DNA: TGCGCCAGCAGGGCGGAAGCTAACTATGGCTACACCTTC. Combining the CDR3 with reference TRBV5-1 and TRBJ1-2 gives the whole variable domain KAGVTQTPRYLIKTRGQQVTLSCSPISGHRSVSWYQQTPGQGLQFLFEYFSETQRNKGNFPGRFSGRQFSNSRSEMNVSTLELGDSALYLCASRAEANYGYTFGSGTRLTVV.

The V call is TRBV6-2 or TRBV6-3, the J call TRBJ2-1; 7 bases align to TRBD2. The CDR3 runs 15 residues. Germline V lookup: CDR1 MNHEY, CDR2 SVGEGT. Unmatched junction bases numbered 7, after V lost 3 bases and J lost 5 bases. CDR3 DNA: TGTGCCAGCAGTTATCCGCCTAGCGGCAACAATGAGCAGTTCTTC. Amino acids: CASSYPPSGNNEQFF.

In this sample, this clonotype turned up a few times. The chain couples TRBV10-3 to TRBJ2-1, with 12 bases that match TRBD2. V shed 5 bases and J 5 bases; nucleotides not matched to a gene: 1. The CDR3 is made up of 14 amino acids. Germline lookup yields CDR1 ENHRY and CDR2 SYGVKD. DNA for the CDR3: TGTGCCATCAGTAGACTAGCGGGGGACAATGAGCAGTTCTTC. Encoded protein: CAISRLAGDNEQFF.

This chain links TRBV12-3 or TRBV12-4 with TRBJ1-5; D not certain. The CDR3 is 15 residues long. The V and J ends lost 5 bases and 5 bases respectively, with 16 bases between them. In DNA, the CDR3 is TGTGCCAGCAGTCAGGAGGTCTGGGAGGATCAGCCCCAGCATTTT. It codes for CASSQEVWEDQPQHF.

The CDR3 is CSVGRVNTEAFF. The DNA of the CDR3 is TGCAGTGTAGGCAGGGTGAACACTGAAGCTTTCTTT. The chain links TRBV20-1 to TRBJ1-1; a weak D match, TRBD1 (5 bases). V was cut by 7 bases and J by 0 bases, with 9 bases left in between. Germline V gene sequence: CDR1 DFQATT, CDR2 SNEGSKA (reference sequence). CDR3 length equals 12 residues.

The chain has TRBV4-1 and TRBJ2-7; TRBD2 is a possible D gene (5 bases). V shed 8 bases and J shed 5 bases, with 13 bases lying between them. The CDR3 has 12 amino acids. Germline CDR1 is MGHRA and CDR2 is YSYEKL. The CDR3 reads CASRSGWDEQYF. CDR3 DNA sequence: TGCGCCAGCCGATCGGGGTGGGACGAGCAGTACTTC.

Here the CDR3 DNA reads TGTGCCAGCAGTTCCAGTCTAGGGGGTCGAGGCGGCTACACCTTC. Its protein is CASSSSLGGRGGYTF. The rearrangement uses TRBV12-3 or TRBV12-4 and TRBJ1-2, with a tentative D call TRBD1 (6 bases). The V end lost 4 bases, the J end lost 8 bases, and 20 bases lay between the germline ends. This CDR3 region has 15 residues.

This clonotype was seen a handful of times. The genes are TRBV19 and TRBJ2-1; perhaps TRBD2 as D (5 bases). This CDR3 has 15 residues. Germline CDR1 reads LNHDA; CDR2 reads SQIVND (reference sequence). Trimming stripped 8 bases from V and 7 bases from J, with 21 bases between. As DNA, the CDR3 is TGTGCCAGTCTTGGGAGAGAGTCCGTAAGAAATGAGCAGTTCTTC. Encoded protein: CASLGRESVRNEQFF.

There are a few counts of this clonotype. The chain combines TRBV20-1 with TRBJ2-3; the match to TRBD2 covers 11 bases. The V segment lost 0 bases and the J segment 2 bases; nucleotides outside the gene matches: 7. The V gene's germline CDR1 is DFQATT and CDR2 SNEGSKA (reference sequence). The length of the CDR3 is 17 residues. CDR3 sequence: CSARELSSGRHTDTQYF. CDR3 nucleotides: TGCAGTGCTAGAGAACTGTCTAGCGGGAGGCACACAGATACGCAGTATTTT.

In this sample, this clonotype turned up many times. The chain carries TRBV20-1 and TRBJ1-1; D remains unclear. Germline lookup yields CDR1 DFQATT and CDR2 SNEGSKA (reference sequence). The CDR3 covers 15 residues. The V and J ends lost 4 bases and 0 bases respectively, with 15 bases between them. CDR3 residues: CSATAPLNLNTEAFF. CDR3 DNA sequence: TGCAGTGCTACCGCACCCCTCAATTTGAACACTGAAGCTTTCTTT.

The gene calls are TRBV7-6 and TRBJ2-5; tentatively, D is TRBD2 (7 bases). The CDR3 runs to 14 residues. Germline CDR1 SGHVS, CDR2 FNYEAQ. The V gene lost 4 bases and the J gene lost 5 bases, with 14 bases spanning the gap. This chain's CDR3 is CASSWGGAAETQYF. The CDR3 DNA is TGTGCCAGCAGCTGGGGGGGGGCCGCCGAGACCCAGTACTTC.